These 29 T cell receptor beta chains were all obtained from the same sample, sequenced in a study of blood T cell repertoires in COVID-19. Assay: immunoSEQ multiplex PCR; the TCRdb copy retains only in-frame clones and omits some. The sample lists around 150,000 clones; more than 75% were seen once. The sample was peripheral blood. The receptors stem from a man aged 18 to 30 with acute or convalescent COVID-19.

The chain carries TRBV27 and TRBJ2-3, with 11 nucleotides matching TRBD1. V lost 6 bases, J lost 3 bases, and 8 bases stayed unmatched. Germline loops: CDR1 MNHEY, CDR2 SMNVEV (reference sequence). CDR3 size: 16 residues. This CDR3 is CASRTYGTGGTDTQYF. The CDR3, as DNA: TGTGCCAGCAGGACCTATGGGACAGGGGGAACAGATACGCAGTATTTT.

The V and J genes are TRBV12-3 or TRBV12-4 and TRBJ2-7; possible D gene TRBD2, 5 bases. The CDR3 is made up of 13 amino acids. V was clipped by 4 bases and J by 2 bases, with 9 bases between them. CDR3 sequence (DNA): TGTGCCAGCAGTTCCGACGGGGCCTACGAGCAGTACTTC. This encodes CASSSDGAYEQYF.

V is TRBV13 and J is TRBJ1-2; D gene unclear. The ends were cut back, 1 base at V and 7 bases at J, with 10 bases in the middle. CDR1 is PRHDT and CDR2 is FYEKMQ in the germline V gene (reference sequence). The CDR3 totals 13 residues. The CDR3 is CASSLEAGGGYTF. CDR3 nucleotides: TGTGCCAGCAGCTTAGAAGCAGGAGGTGGCTACACCTTC.

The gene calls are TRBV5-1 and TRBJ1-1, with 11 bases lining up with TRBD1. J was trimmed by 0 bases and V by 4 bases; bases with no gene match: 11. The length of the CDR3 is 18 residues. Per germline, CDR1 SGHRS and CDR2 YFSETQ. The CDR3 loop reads CASSLIPGQGGMNTEAFF. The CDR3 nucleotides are TGCGCCAGCAGCCTAATTCCGGGACAGGGGGGTATGAACACTGAAGCTTTCTTT.

CDR3 region: CAWNRGANYGYTF. The CDR3, as DNA: TGTGCCTGGAACAGGGGAGCTAACTATGGCTACACCTTC. V gene TRBV30 combines with J gene TRBJ1-2; TRBD1 agrees at 7 bases. The germline V gene has CDR1 GTSNPN and CDR2 SVGIG (reference sequence). V lost 4 bases to trimming and J lost 0 bases; unmatched junction nucleotides: 2. CDR3 size: 13 residues.

CDR3 nucleotides: TGTGCCAGCAGCTCCTTCGCAGGTACCTCTGGAAACACCATATATTTT. Protein: CASSSFAGTSGNTIYF. The chain recombines TRBV13 with TRBJ1-3; D is unresolved. V was clipped by 4 bases and J by 0 bases, with 13 bases between them. Germline V gene lookup returns CDR1 PRHDT and CDR2 FYEKMQ (reference sequence). This CDR3 comprises 16 residues.

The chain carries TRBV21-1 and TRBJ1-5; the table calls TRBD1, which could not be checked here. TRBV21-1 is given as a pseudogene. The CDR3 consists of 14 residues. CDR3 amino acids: CASSIATGWQPQHF. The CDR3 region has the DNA TGTGCCAGCAGCATTGCGACAGGGTGGCAGCCCCAGCATTTT.

The CDR3 region has the DNA TGTGCCAGCAGCTTAGCTAGAGACCAGGGGCGCAATGAGCAGTTCTTC. Translated, it gives CASSLARDQGRNEQFF. V and J are TRBV7-9 and TRBJ2-1, with a possible D match to TRBD1 (6 bases). Germline-derived CDR1 and CDR2 are SEHNR and FQNEAQ (reference sequence). Between the trimmed V and J ends, which lost 0 bases and 6 bases, there was a span of 15 bases. This CDR3 contains 16 residues.

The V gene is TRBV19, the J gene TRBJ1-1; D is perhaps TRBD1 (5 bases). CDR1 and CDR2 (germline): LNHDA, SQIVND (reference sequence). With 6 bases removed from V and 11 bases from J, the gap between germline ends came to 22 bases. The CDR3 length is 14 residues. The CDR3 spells CASSEPGGLIKAFF. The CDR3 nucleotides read TGTGCCAGTAGCGAACCGGGGGGTTTAATCAAGGCTTTCTTT.

CDR3 nucleotide sequence: TGTGCCAGCATTCCTACCCCGGGACAGACTAATTCACCCCTCCACTTT. Protein sequence: CASIPTPGQTNSPLHF. The chain combines TRBV2 with TRBJ1-6; 7 nucleotides line up with TRBD1. V lost 7 bases, J lost 6 bases, and 12 bases stayed unmatched. The CDR3 sequence is 16 residues long. Per the germline V gene, CDR1 is SNHLY and CDR2 is FYNNEI. Full variable domain (rest looked up from reference TRBV2 and TRBJ1-6): EPEVTQTPSHQVTQMGQEVILRCVPISNHLYFYWYRQILGQKVEFLVSFYNNEISEKSEIFDDQFSVERPDGSNFTLKIRSTKLEDSAMYFCASIPTPGQTNSPLHFGNGTRLTVT.

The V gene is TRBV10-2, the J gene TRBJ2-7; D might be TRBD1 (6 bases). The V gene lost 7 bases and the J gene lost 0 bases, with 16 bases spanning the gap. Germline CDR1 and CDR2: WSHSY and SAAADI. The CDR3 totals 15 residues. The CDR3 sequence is CASNSDRSFSYEQYF. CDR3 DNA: TGCGCCAGCAATTCGGACAGATCCTTCTCCTACGAGCAGTACTTC.

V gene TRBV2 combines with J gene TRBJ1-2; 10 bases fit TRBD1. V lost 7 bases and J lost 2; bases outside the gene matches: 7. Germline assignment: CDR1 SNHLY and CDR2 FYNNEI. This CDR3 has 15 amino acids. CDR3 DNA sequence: TGTGCCAGCAAACCGGGACAGGGGATCAACTATGGCTACACCTTC. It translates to CASKPGQGINYGYTF.

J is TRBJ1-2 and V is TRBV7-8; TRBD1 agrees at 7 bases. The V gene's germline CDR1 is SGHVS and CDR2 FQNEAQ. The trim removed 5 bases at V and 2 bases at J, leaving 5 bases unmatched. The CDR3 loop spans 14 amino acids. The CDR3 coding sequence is TGTGCCAGCAGCGGACGACAGGGCAACTATGGCTACACCTTC. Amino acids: CASSGRQGNYGYTF.

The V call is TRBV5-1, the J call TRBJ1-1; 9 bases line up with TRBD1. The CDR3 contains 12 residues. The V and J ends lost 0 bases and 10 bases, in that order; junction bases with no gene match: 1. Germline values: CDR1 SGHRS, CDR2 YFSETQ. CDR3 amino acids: CASSLGQGVAFF. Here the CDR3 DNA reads TGCGCCAGCAGCTTGGGACAGGGGGTAGCTTTCTTT.

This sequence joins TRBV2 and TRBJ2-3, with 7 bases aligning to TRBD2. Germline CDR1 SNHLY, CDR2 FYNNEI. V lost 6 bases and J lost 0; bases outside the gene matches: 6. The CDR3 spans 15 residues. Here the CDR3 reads CASSPLGGSTDTQYF. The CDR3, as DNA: TGTGCCAGCAGCCCCCTGGGAGGGAGCACAGATACGCAGTATTTT.

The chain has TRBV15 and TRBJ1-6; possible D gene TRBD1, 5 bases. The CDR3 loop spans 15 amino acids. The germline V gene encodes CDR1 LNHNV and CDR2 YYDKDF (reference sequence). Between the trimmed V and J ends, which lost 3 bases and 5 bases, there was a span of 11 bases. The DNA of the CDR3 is TGTGCCACCAGCAGGTGGGCCAGGGATAATTCACCCCTCCACTTT. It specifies CATSRWARDNSPLHF.

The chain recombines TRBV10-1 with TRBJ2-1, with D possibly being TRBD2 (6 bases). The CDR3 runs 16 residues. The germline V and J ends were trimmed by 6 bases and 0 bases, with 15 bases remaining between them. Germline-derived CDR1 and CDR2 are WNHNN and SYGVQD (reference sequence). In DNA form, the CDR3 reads TGCGCCAGCAGCCGGGACTTCTCAAGCTCCTACAATGAGCAGTTCTTC. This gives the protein CASSRDFSSSYNEQFF.

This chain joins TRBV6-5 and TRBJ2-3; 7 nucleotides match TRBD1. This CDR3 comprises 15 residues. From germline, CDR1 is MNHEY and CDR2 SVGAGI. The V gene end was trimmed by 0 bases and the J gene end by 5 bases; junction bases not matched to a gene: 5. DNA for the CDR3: TGTGCCAGCAGTTACTCCGGGACAGCTGGAGATACGCAGTATTTT. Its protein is CASSYSGTAGDTQYF.

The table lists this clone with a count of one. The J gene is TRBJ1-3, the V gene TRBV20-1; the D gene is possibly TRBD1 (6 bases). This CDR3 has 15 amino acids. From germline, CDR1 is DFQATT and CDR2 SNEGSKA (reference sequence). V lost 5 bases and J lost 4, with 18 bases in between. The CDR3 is CSAGEGGRTGNTIYF. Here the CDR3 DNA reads TGCAGTGCTGGTGAGGGGGGGAGGACCGGAAACACCATATATTTT.

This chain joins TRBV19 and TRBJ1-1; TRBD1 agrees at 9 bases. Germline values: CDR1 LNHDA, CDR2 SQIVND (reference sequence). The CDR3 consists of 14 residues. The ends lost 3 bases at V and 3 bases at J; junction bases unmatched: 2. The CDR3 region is CASSMGQGDTEAFF. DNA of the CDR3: TGTGCCAGTAGTATGGGACAGGGAGACACTGAAGCTTTCTTT.

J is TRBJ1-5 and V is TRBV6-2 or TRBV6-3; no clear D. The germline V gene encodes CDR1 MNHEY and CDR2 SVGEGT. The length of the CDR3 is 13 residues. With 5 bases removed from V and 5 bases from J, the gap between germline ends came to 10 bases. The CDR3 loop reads CASSPFGDQPQHF. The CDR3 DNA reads TGTGCCAGCAGTCCCTTCGGAGATCAGCCCCAGCATTTT.

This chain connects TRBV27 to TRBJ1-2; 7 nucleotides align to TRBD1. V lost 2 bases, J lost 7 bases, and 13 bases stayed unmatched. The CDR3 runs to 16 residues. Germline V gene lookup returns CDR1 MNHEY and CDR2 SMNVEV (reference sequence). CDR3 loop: CASSLMAPGTEFGYTF. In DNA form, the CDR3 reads TGTGCCAGCAGTTTAATGGCCCCCGGGACAGAATTTGGCTACACCTTC.

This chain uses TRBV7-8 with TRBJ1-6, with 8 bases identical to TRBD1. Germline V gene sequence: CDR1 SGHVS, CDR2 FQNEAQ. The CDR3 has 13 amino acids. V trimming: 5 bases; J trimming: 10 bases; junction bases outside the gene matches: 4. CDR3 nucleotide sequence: TGTGCCAGCAGCCAGGGACAGGCGTCACCCCTCCACTTT. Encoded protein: CASSQGQASPLHF.

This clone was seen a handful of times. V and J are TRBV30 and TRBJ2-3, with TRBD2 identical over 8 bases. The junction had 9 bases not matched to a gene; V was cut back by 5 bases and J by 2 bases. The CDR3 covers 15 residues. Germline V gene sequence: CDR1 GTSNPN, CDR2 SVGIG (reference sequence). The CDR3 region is CAWGGIAGTTDTQYF. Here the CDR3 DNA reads TGTGCCTGGGGAGGGATAGCGGGAACCACAGATACGCAGTATTTT.

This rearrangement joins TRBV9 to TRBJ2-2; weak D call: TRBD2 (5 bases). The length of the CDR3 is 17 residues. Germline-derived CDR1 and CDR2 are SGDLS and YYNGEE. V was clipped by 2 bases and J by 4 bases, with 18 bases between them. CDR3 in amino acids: CASSVRPRAEGTGELFF. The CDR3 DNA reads TGTGCCAGCAGCGTCAGGCCTAGGGCTGAGGGCACCGGGGAGCTGTTTTTT.

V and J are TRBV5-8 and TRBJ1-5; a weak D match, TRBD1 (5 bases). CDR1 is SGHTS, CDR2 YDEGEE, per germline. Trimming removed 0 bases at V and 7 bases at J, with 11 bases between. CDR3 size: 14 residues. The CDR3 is CASSLDGAWQPQHF. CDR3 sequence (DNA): TGTGCCAGCAGCTTGGATGGGGCCTGGCAGCCCCAGCATTTT.

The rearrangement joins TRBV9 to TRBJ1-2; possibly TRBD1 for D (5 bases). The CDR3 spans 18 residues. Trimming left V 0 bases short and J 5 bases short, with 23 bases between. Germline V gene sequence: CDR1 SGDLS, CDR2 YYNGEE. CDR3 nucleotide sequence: TGTGCCAGCAGCGTAGTTTCCAGGGAGGCTTCTTCCATATATGGCTACACCTTC. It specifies CASSVVSREASSIYGYTF.

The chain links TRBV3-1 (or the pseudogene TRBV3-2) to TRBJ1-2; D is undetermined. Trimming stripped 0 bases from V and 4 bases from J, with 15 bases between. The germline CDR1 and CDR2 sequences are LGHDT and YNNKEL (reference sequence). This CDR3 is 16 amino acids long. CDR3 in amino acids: CASSQEYAGGPYGYTF. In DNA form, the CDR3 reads TGTGCCAGCAGCCAAGAGTATGCGGGAGGACCCTATGGCTACACCTTC.

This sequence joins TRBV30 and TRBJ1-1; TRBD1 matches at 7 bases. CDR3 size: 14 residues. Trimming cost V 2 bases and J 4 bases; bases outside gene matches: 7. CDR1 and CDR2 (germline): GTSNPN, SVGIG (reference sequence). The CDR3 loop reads CAWSNVRGVTEAFF. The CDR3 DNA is TGTGCCTGGAGTAACGTCAGGGGGGTCACTGAAGCTTTCTTT.